This T cell receptor beta chain was recorded in a study of blood T cell repertoires in COVID-19. The trim removed 8 bases at V and 4 bases at J, leaving 19 bases unmatched. This CDR3 has 18 amino acids. The germline V gene encodes CDR1 SNHLY and CDR2 FYNNEI. TCRdb's table, derived via immunoSEQ multiplex PCR, lists solely in-frame clones and lacks some. This table holds 200,000 to 250,000 clones, approximately 84% found once. Enrollees, roughly 18 to 90 years old, lived in approximately 25 US areas. Self-reported history from a screening survey and questionnaire set each donor's cohort. This clonotype originated in a man between 60 and 75 years old who had recovered from COVID-19. The V gene is TRBV2, the J gene TRBJ2-3; TRBD1 matches 9 bases. Sequencing input: PBMCs or T cells enriched from blood (not recorded which). This chain's CDR3 is CASGVFRDRVFESDTQYF. Written as DNA, the CDR3 is TGTGCCAGCGGAGTCTTCCGGGACAGGGTTTTTGAATCAGATACGCAGTATTTT. Full variable domain (remainder filled in from reference TRBV2 and TRBJ2-3): EPEVTQTPSHQVTQMGQEVILRCVPISNHLYFYWYRQILGQKVEFLVSFYNNEISEKSEIFDDQFSVERPDGSNFTLKIRSTKLEDSAMYFCASGVFRDRVFESDTQYFGPGTRLTVL.